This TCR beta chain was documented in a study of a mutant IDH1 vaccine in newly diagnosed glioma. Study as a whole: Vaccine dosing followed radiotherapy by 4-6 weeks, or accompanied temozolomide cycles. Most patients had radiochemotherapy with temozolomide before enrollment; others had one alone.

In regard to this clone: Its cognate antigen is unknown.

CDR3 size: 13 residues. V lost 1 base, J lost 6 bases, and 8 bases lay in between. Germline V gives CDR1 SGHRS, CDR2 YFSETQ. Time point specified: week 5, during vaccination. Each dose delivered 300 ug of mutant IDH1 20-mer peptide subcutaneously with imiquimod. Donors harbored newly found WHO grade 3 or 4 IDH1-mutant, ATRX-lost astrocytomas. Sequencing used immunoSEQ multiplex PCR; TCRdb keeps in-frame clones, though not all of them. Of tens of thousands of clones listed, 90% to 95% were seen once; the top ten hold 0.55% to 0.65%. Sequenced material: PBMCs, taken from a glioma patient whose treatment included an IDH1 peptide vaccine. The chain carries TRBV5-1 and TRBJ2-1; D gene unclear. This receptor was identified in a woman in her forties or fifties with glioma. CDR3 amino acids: CASSLLYGNEQFF. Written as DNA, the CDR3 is TGCGCCAGCAGCTTGCTGTACGGCAATGAGCAGTTCTTC.